Described below is a single T cell receptor beta chain sequence and its context. As to treatment: about 20 received Ad26.COV2.S at low or high dose, single or two shots; 5 received placebo; per-sample allocation not given. Sampling occurred on day 63 after the first vaccine or placebo injection. These data come from a study of Ad26.COV2.S vaccination and SARS-CoV-2 variants. The CDR3 length is 13 residues. Trimming cost V 6 bases and J 11 bases, with 19 bases left between them. CDR1 is MNHEY, CDR2 SVGEGT, per germline. Some clones are missing from TCRdb's copy, which holds only in-frame ones; the method was immunoSEQ multiplex PCR. Of approximately 400,000 clones in the sample, roughly 80% were seen once.

The chain employs TRBV6-2 or TRBV6-3 and TRBJ1-1; D is perhaps TRBD1 (5 bases). Here the sequenced sample was peripheral blood, taken in a trial of Ad26.COV2.S vaccine versus placebo. The TCR was taken from a person between 18 and 59 years old who received the Ad26.COV2.S COVID-19 vaccine or a placebo. The CDR3 sequence: CASSLRSGPRAFF. CDR3 DNA: TGTGCCAGCAGCCTGAGATCGGGACCAAGGGCTTTCTTT.